A selection of T cell receptor beta chains follows, all from one sample in a study of identifying expanded T cells in peripheral blood. TCRdb keeps only in-frame clones here, not all; method: immunoSEQ multiplex PCR. The profile shows 90,000 to 110,000 clones, roughly nine tenths of them singletons. Source material: blood. These receptors all stem from a person aged 18 to 70 in good health. The CDR3 runs from the conserved cysteine through the conserved F or W. The D gene is left open where the match is weak. Size is stated for part of the rows, as once, few or many counts, or as a class when the clone is expanded.

CDR3 protein	CDR3 DNA	V gene	J gene	D gene	clone size
CASRGQTSTDTQYF	TGTGCCAGCAGGGGACAGACTAGCACAGATACGCAGTATTTT	TRBV6-1	TRBJ2-3	TRBD1	NA
CSVAHLNTEAFF	TGCAGCGTCGCCCACTTGAACACTGAAGCTTTCTTT	TRBV29-1	TRBJ1-1	NA	NA
CASSLADETGADTGELFF	TGCGCCAGCAGCTTGGCCGACGAGACGGGAGCGGATACCGGGGAGCTGTTTTTT	TRBV5-1	TRBJ2-2	NA	NA
CASSLQGASEETQYF	TGCGCCAGCAGCTTGCAGGGGGCTTCGGAAGAGACCCAGTACTTC	TRBV5-1	TRBJ2-5	TRBD1	NA
CASSSPTGFHEQYF	TGTGCCAGCAGTTCCCCAACAGGGTTCCACGAGCAGTACTTC	TRBV28	TRBJ2-7	NA	NA
CASRIRDRGSDTQYF	TGTGCCAGCAGAATCCGGGACAGGGGATCAGATACGCAGTATTTT	TRBV6-5	TRBJ2-3	TRBD1	NA
CASSPWTGGVDEQFF	TGTGCCAGCAGTCCCTGGACAGGGGGCGTGGATGAGCAGTTCTTC	TRBV28	TRBJ2-1	TRBD1	NA
CASSLAPTAGELFF	TGCGCCAGCAGCTTGGCCCCTACCGCCGGGGAGCTGTTTTTT	TRBV5-1	TRBJ2-2	NA	NA
CASSDRTMFSTDTQYF	TGTGCCAGCAGCGACCGGACTATGTTTAGCACAGATACGCAGTATTTT	TRBV13	TRBJ2-3	NA	NA
CASINGGSTEKLFF	TGTGCCAGCATAAACGGGGGTTCGACGGAAAAACTGTTTTTT	TRBV28	TRBJ1-4	NA	NA
CASSEGGGARETQYF	TGTGCCAGCAGCGAGGGCGGGGGGGCAAGAGAGACCCAGTACTTC	TRBV5-4	TRBJ2-5	TRBD2	NA
CASSGQGLAPLYNEQFF	TGTGCCAGTAGTGGACAGGGCCTGGCCCCCCTCTACAATGAGCAGTTCTTC	TRBV19	TRBJ2-1	TRBD1	once
CARSSLSGNTIYF	TGTGCCCGAAGTTCTCTCTCTGGAAACACCATATATTTT	TRBV30	TRBJ1-3	NA	NA
CASSPSTGSYEQYF	TGTGCCAGCTCACCCTCGACAGGGAGCTACGAGCAGTACTTC	TRBV18	TRBJ2-7	TRBD1	NA
CASSQDSDRVNEKLFF	TGTGCCAGCAGCCAAGATTCGGACAGGGTGAATGAAAAACTGTTTTTT	TRBV4-2	TRBJ1-4	TRBD1	NA